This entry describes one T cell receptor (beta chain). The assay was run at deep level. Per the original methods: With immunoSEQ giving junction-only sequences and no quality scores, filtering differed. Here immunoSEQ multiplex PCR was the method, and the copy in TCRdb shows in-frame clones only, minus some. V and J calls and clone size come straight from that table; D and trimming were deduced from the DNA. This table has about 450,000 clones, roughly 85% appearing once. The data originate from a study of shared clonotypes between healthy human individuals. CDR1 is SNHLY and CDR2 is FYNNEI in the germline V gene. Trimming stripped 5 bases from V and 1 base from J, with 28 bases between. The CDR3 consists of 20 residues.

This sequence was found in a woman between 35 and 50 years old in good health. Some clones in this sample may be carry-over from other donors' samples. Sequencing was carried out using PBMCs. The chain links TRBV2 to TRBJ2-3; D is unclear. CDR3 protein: CASSPSYLLSNLRGTDTQYF. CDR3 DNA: TGTGCCAGCAGTCCTTCGTACCTCCTTTCTAATCTTAGAGGCACAGATACGCAGTATTTT.